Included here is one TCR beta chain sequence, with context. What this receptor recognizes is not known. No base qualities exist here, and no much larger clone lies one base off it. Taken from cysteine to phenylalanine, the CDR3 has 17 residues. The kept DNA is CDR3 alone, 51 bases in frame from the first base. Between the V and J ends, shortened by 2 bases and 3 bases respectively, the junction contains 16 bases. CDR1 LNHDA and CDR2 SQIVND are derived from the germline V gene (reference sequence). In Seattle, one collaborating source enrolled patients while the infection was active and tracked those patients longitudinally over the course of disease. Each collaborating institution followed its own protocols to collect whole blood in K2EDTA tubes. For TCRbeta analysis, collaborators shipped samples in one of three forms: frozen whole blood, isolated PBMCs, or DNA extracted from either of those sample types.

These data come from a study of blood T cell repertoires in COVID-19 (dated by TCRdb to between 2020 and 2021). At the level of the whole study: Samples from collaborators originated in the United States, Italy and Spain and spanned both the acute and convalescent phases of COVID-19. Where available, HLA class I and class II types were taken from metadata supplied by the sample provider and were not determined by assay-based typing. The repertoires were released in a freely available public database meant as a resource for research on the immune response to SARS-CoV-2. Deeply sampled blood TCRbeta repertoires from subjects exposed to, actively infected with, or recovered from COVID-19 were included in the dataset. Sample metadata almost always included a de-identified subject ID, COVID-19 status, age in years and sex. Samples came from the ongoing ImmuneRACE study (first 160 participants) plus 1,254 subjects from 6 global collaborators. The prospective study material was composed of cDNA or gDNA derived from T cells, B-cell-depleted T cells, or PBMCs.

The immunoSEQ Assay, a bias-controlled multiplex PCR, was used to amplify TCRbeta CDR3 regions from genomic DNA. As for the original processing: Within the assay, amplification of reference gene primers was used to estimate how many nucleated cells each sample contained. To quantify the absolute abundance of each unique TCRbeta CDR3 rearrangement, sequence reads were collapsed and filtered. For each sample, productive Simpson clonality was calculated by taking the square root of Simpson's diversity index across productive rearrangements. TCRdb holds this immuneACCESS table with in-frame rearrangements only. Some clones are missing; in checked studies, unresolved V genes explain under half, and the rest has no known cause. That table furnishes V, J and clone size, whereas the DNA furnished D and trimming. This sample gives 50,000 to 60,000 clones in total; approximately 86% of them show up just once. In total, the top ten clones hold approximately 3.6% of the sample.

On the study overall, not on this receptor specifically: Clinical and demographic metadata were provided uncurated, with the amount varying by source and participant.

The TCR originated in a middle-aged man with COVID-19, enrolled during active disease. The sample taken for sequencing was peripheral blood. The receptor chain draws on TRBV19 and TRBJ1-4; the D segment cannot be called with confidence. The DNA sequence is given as TGTGCCAGTAGTATACGCTATGCACCCCCCGCTAATGAAAAACTGTTTTTT. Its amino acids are CASSIRYAPPANEKLFF.